Below are 11 T cell receptor beta chains sequenced from a single sample in a study of T-cell memory formation after mild COVID-19. In TCRdb, the 5' RACE reads were re-called with MiXCR into one record per CDR3 protein. The table records roughly 130,000 distinct CDR3 sequences, around 15% of them present only once. Sequences were obtained from PBMCs or a T cell subset sorted from them (not recorded which). These receptors were collected from a man between 18 and 29 years old who had mild COVID-19 (a few samples of this study predate the infection). Cell type and time point are not known.

This clonotype was picked up a small number of times. The V call is TRBV5-1, the J call TRBJ2-1; 8 nucleotides match TRBD2. After removal of 0 bases from V and 13 bases from J, the junction contained 15 bases not matched to a gene. The CDR3 is made up of 16 amino acids. From germline, CDR1 is SGHRS and CDR2 YFSETQ. CDR3 coding DNA: TGCGCCAGCAGCTTGGGGACCCTTCAAAGCGGGGGATCTCAGTTCTTC. This translates into CASSLGTLQSGGSQFF.

This clonotype was seen a handful of times. This chain connects TRBV6-5 to TRBJ2-1; D ambiguous. Trimming pared 5 bases from V and 12 bases from J, leaving 20 bases between. The germline V gene encodes CDR1 MNHEY and CDR2 SVGAGI. The CDR3 is 14 residues long. CDR3 amino acids: CASSRDSLSYSQFF. As DNA, the CDR3 is TGTGCCAGCAGTCGCGACTCGCTTTCCTACTCGCAGTTCTTC.

This clonotype was counted a few times. The chain uses TRBV20-1 and TRBJ1-6; TRBD1 matches at 7 bases. J gave up 0 bases and V 4 bases, and 3 bases lay outside the gene matches. The CDR3 extends over 15 amino acids. The germline gives CDR1 DFQATT, CDR2 SNEGSKA (reference sequence). CDR3 protein: CSATDRASYNSPLHF. For the CDR3, the DNA is TGCAGTGCTACAGACAGGGCCTCCTATAATTCACCCCTCCACTTT.

There are a few counts of this clonotype. The rearrangement links TRBV6-6 to TRBJ1-5, with TRBD1 as a possible D gene (5 bases). This CDR3 contains 15 residues. The V end lost 0 bases, the J end lost 6 bases, and 12 bases lay between the germline ends. Germline-derived CDR1 and CDR2 are MNHNY and SVGAGI (reference sequence). The CDR3 nucleotides are TGTGCCAGCAGTTACTCGGGGGAGACACGTCAGCCCCAGCATTTT. It yields the protein CASSYSGETRQPQHF.

The V and J genes are TRBV20-1 and TRBJ1-1; 7 bases are a match to TRBD1. The length of the CDR3 is 14 residues. CDR1 and CDR2 from the germline V gene are DFQATT and SNEGSKA (reference sequence). V shed 4 bases, J shed 5 bases, and the junction held 10 bases outside the gene matches. For the CDR3, the DNA is TGCAGTGCTATTGGCCAGACAGGGAGAACTGAAGCTTTCTTT. It encodes CSAIGQTGRTEAFF.

This clonotype was counted only a few times. J is TRBJ1-6 and V is TRBV7-9, with D hard to call. The V gene lost 1 base and the J gene lost 8 bases, with 6 bases spanning the gap. CDR1 and CDR2 from the germline V gene are SEHNR and FQNEAQ (reference sequence). The CDR3 contains 13 residues. The CDR3 protein is CASSLGADSPLHF. DNA of the CDR3: TGTGCCAGCAGCTTAGGGGCTGATTCACCCCTCCACTTT.

This clonotype was counted ten times or more. CDR3 sequence (DNA): TGTGCCAGCAGTAGCTCCGGTCCCTACGAGCAGTACTTC. This codes for CASSSSGPYEQYF. The rearrangement links TRBV12-3 or TRBV12-4 to TRBJ2-7; D gene unclear. Trimming removed 5 bases from V and 2 bases from J, with 10 bases in between. The CDR3 has 13 residues.

This clonotype occurred a few times. The genes are TRBV6-5 and TRBJ2-7; a possible D gene is TRBD2 (5 bases). Germline lookup yields CDR1 MNHEY and CDR2 SVGAGI. V was clipped by 0 bases and J by 8 bases, with 11 bases between them. The length of the CDR3 is 13 residues. The CDR3 protein is CASSYSSGGQQYV. Here the CDR3 DNA reads TGTGCCAGCAGTTACTCGAGCGGTGGTCAGCAGTACGTC.

This clonotype was seen more than once but under ten times. This sequence joins TRBV7-9 and TRBJ1-1; the D gene is possibly TRBD1 (5 bases). V lost 8 bases and J 8 bases, leaving 18 bases between the germline ends. This CDR3 is 13 amino acids long. Germline CDR1 is SEHNR and CDR2 is FQNEAQ (reference sequence). The CDR3 protein is CASGSQGGSEAFF. The CDR3 DNA sequence: TGTGCCAGCGGTTCGCAGGGAGGCTCCGAAGCTTTCTTT.

The sample holds a few counts of this clonotype. CDR3 nucleotide sequence: TGCAGCGATGAAAACAGGGCTTCTAGCACAGATACGCAGTATTTT. The encoded protein is CSDENRASSTDTQYF. The chain has TRBV20-1 and TRBJ2-3, with D possibly matching TRBD1 (6 bases). CDR1 is DFQATT and CDR2 is SNEGSKA in the germline V gene (reference sequence). The CDR3 has 15 amino acids.

The V call is TRBV6-1, the J call TRBJ1-1; no clear D. V dropped 8 bases and J dropped 6 bases, with 13 bases sitting between them. Germline V gives CDR1 MNHNS, CDR2 SASEGT. The CDR3 totals 12 residues. The CDR3 loop is CASSVSMSEAFF. The CDR3 bases are TGTGCCAGCTCGGTATCCATGTCTGAAGCTTTCTTT.